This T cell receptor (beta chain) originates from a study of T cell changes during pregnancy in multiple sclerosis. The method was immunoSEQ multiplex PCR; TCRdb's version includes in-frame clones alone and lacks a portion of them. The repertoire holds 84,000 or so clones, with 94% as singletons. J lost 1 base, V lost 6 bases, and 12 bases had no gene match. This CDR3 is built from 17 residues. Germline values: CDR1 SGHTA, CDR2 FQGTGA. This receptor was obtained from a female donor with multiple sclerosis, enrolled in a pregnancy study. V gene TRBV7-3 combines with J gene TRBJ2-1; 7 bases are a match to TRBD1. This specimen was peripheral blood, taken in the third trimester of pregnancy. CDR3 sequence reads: CASSPSRQGVSYNEQFF. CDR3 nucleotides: TGTGCCAGCAGTCCGAGTCGCCAGGGGGTATCCTACAATGAGCAGTTCTTC.